The following is a T cell receptor beta chain sequence with its context. V lost 5 bases, J lost 4 bases, and 11 bases lay in between. CDR3 length: 13 residues. The germline gives CDR1 SEHNR, CDR2 FQNEAQ (reference sequence). In the original processing: Scientists estimated how many nucleated cells there were by amplifying reference gene primers. Sequenced by immunoSEQ multiplex PCR; TCRdb stores in-frame clones only, minus some. V and J calls and clone size follow that table, whereas D and trimming were derived from the DNA. The data hold about 160,000 clones, with approximately 91% observed a single time. This entry comes from a study of blood T cell repertoires in COVID-19.

This sequence originates from a man aged 18 to 35 with acute or convalescent COVID-19. The material sequenced was peripheral blood. This chain uses TRBV7-9 with TRBJ1-2; maybe TRBD1 (5 bases). CDR3: CASSATVVYGYTF. CDR3 DNA: TGTGCCAGCAGCGCGACAGTGGTCTATGGCTACACCTTC.